The TCR beta chain under discussion was sequenced for a study of cytomegalovirus exposure and HLA in healthy donors. Background on the study: From donors who were HLA-typed, an early data release held 65 million to 85 million unique TCRs. Overall study findings and caveats: Later analysis showed most CMV-associated TCR beta chains appearing HLA-restricted.

Concerning this clone: The antigen remains undetermined.

The PCR employed 60 Vbeta primers together with 13 Jbeta primers. TCRdb keeps only in-frame clones here, not all; method: immunoSEQ multiplex PCR. This sample has approximately 130,000 clones; 65% to 90% occur once, and the top ten carry less than 2.5%. Trimming shortened V by 5 bases and J by 4 bases, and 15 bases separated the two germline ends. The CDR3 length is 14 residues. Germline V gene data show CDR1 as KGHSH and CDR2 as LQKENI. The clonotype originates from a woman aged 40 to 50 in good health and CMV-seronegative. Sequenced sample: PBMCs. V usage is TRBV18 and J usage is TRBJ2-7; no reliable D call. The CDR3 sequence is CASSSDGFGYEQYF. CDR3 bases: TGTGCCAGCTCATCAGATGGGTTCGGGTACGAGCAGTACTTC. Full variable domain (outside the CDR3, taken from reference TRBV18 and TRBJ2-7): NAGVMQNPRHLVRRRGQEARLRCSPMKGHSHVYWYRQLPEEGLKFMVYLQKENIIDESGMPKERFSAEFPKEGPSILRIQQVVRGDSAAYFCASSSDGFGYEQYFGPGTRLTVT.